The 7 T cell receptor beta chains presented below share a single source sample, sequenced in a study of blood T cells in healthy people across ages. A sample-barcoded 5' primer and a J-beta primer mix were used in a second PCR of roughly 7 to 11 cycles. TCRdb processed the 5' RACE reads anew with MiXCR; each CDR3 protein has one entry. The data show about 1.5 million distinct CDR3 sequences, 40% to 45% seen once. Sequenced: blood. The source of these receptors is a woman aged 18-29 years in good health.

The chain links TRBV5-5 to TRBJ1-1, with D unresolved. The germline CDR1 and CDR2 sequences are SGHKS and YYEKEE (reference sequence). The CDR3 is made up of 15 amino acids. The germline V and J ends were trimmed by 2 bases and 1 base, with 12 bases remaining between them. For the CDR3, the DNA is TGTGCCAGCAGCTTTTGGACCATCACGAACACTGAAGCTTTCTTT. The encoded protein is CASSFWTITNTEAFF.

The V and J genes are TRBV27 and TRBJ1-2; 9 positions agree with TRBD1. Germline assignment: CDR1 MNHEY and CDR2 SMNVEV (reference sequence). The CDR3 is made up of 16 amino acids. V dropped 4 bases and J dropped 6; count of bases not matched to a gene: 12. The CDR3 here is CASSYLYRGQRDGYTF. For the CDR3, the DNA is TGTGCCAGCAGTTATCTCTACAGGGGGCAAAGGGATGGCTACACCTTC.

The chain employs TRBV20-1 and TRBJ2-1, with 11 positions matching TRBD2. V lost 3 bases and J lost 5; bases outside the gene matches: 6. The germline V gene encodes CDR1 DFQATT and CDR2 SNEGSKA (reference sequence). CDR3 length: 15 amino acids. The CDR3 is CSASSTSGTHNEQFF. The DNA of the CDR3 is TGCAGTGCTAGTTCGACTAGCGGGACACACAATGAGCAGTTCTTC.

CDR3 DNA sequence: TGCAGTGCTGAAGTCTACAGGGACGTTTGGTACTTC. Translation: CSAEVYRDVWYF. The V and J genes are TRBV20-1 and TRBJ2-5; a weak D match, TRBD1 (6 bases). The germline gives CDR1 DFQATT, CDR2 SNEGSKA (reference sequence). The CDR3 loop spans 12 amino acids. Deletions cut 5 bases from V and 13 bases from J, with 20 bases between.

The chain uses TRBV7-9 and TRBJ1-1, with D maybe TRBD1 (6 bases). The germline V gene encodes CDR1 SEHNR and CDR2 FQNEAQ (reference sequence). The CDR3 has 15 residues. The V and J ends lost 2 bases and 3 bases respectively, with 13 bases between them. In DNA, the CDR3 is TGTGCCAGCAGCTTATGGGCAGGGGCTTACACTGAAGCTTTCTTT. It codes for CASSLWAGAYTEAFF.

There are a few counts of this clonotype. This chain links TRBV7-2 with TRBJ1-1; D is unclear. V lost 5 bases, J lost 2 bases, and 15 bases lay in between. The germline V gene has CDR1 SGHTA and CDR2 FQGNSA. This CDR3 has 15 residues. CDR3 DNA sequence: TGTGCCAGCAGCCCCCCATCGAAGTTCAACACTGAAGCTTTCTTT. Translating it yields CASSPPSKFNTEAFF.

This rearrangement joins TRBV4-1 to TRBJ1-1; D unresolved. The CDR3 covers 14 residues. V lost 0 bases and J lost 3, with 8 bases in between. The germline V gene has CDR1 MGHRA and CDR2 YSYEKL. CDR3 sequence (DNA): TGCGCCAGCAGCCAAGACTATGCGGACACTGAAGCTTTCTTT. Translating gives CASSQDYADTEAFF.